The TCR beta chain described here comes from a study of blood T cell repertoires in COVID-19. The overall study: Whether acute or convalescent, the COVID-19 samples came from the United States, Italy and Spain.

Recruits, aged about 18 to 95 years, lived in 24 US areas. All recovered Cohort 3 donors got two negative PCRs, got clearance, or saw symptom resolution. In the original workflow: Amplification with reference gene primers provided the estimates of nucleated cell counts. Assay used: immunoSEQ multiplex PCR; TCRdb lists only in-frame clones, some missing. The V and J calls and clone size come from that table; D and trimming were worked out from the DNA. The sample holds about 330,000 clones, approximately 87% seen once. This TCR was sampled from a woman in her twenties or thirties who had recovered from COVID-19. The source material was PBMCs or T cells enriched from blood (not recorded which).

The CDR3 protein is CASSKTLPGQASFGQYF. CDR3 coding DNA: TGTGCCAGTAGTAAAACTCTGCCGGGACAGGCCTCCTTTGGGCAGTACTTC. The chain recombines TRBV19 with TRBJ2-7; the match to TRBD1 covers 8 bases. V lost 4 bases to trimming and J lost 9 bases; unmatched junction nucleotides: 20. This CDR3 is 17 amino acids long. The germline gives CDR1 LNHDA, CDR2 SQIVND (reference sequence).